This T cell receptor beta chain was observed in a study of T cell repertoires in cytomegalovirus infection (dated by TCRdb to between 2018 and 2021). Background on the whole study: Donor HLA type was relevant to the analysis, because carriage of CMV infection together with the matching HLA type was indicated by public TCR beta signatures. Study-level results and caveats: In the ex vivo response, HLA-C-restricted CMV-specific TCR beta clonotypes were dominant, and in two of eight donors the single most frequent clonotype came from this HLA-C-restricted group. Cumulative frequency of public TCR beta family members discriminated carriers of CMV infection plus the relevant HLA type in this cohort and an independent approximately 350-donor cohort.

As to this clonotype: Its target antigen remains unknown. Per-base qualities were not stored, and no clone one base away is much larger.

TCRdb shows the sequencer as Illumina HiSeq 1500. Starting from the raw public reads, TCRdb applied fastp trimming at Q25, assembled clones with MiXCR and retained in-frame beta chains. A single entry per CDR3 protein holds the most common genes and DNA from its merged rows. This sample has approximately 550,000 distinct CDR3 sequences in its table, and about 15% of those were observed once. In total, the top ten clones hold 20% to 30% of the sample. Including cysteine and phenylalanine, the CDR3 has 13 amino acids. Of all the DNA, just the CDR3 is kept, 39 bases in frame from base 1. From a lookup of the germline V gene (reference sequence), CDR1 and CDR2 are DFQATT and SNEGSKA. Unmatched junction bases come to 4, with V trimmed by 5 bases and J by 0 bases.

The chain links TRBV20-1 with TRBJ2-7; 7 bases in the middle match TRBD1. The receptor was derived from a human donor in good health (CMV status not recorded). Some clones in this sample may be carry-over from other donors' samples. Sequencing used CD8+ T cells from PBMCs. The DNA is TGCAGTGCTCCGGACAGGAGCTCCTACGAGCAGTACTTC. It is translated as CSAPDRSSYEQYF.